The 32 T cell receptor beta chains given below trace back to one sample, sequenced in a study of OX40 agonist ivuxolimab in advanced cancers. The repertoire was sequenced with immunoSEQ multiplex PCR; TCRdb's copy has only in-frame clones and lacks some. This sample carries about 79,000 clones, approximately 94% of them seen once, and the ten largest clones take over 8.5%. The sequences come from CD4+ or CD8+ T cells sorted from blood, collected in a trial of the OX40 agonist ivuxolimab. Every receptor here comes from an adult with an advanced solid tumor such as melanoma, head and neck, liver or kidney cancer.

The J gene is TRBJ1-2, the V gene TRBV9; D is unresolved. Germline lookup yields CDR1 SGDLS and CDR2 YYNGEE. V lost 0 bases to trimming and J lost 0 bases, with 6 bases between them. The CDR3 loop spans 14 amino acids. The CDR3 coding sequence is TGTGCCAGCAGCGTAGGCGTATCTAACTATGGCTACACCTTC. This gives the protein CASSVGVSNYGYTF.

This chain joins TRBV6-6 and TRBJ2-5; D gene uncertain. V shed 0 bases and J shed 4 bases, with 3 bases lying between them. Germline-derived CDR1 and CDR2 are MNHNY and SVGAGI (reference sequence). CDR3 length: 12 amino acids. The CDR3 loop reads CASSYSSETQYF. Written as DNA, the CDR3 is TGTGCCAGCAGTTACTCGTCAGAGACCCAGTACTTC.

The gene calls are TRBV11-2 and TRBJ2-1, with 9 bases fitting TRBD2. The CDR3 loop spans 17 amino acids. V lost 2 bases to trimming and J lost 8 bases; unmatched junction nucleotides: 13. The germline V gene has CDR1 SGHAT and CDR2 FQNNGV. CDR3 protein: CASSLFTGLAAFDEQFF. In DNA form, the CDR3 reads TGTGCCAGCAGCTTATTTACGGGACTAGCCGCGTTCGATGAGCAGTTCTTC.

The CDR3 here is CASSSRGNTQYF. In nucleotides, the CDR3 is TGTGCCAGCAGCTCTCGCGGGAATACGCAGTATTTT. The chain joins TRBV5-6 to TRBJ2-3, with D tentatively TRBD2 (6 bases). Germline CDR1 is SGHDT and CDR2 is YYEEEE. The CDR3 has 12 amino acids. V was shortened by 3 bases and J by 7 bases, with 9 bases between the two germline ends.

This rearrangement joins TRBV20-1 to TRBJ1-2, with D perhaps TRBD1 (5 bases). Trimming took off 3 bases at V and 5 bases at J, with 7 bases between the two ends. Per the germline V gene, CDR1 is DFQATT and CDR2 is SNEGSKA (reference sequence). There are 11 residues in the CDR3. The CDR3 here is CSAREGYGYTF. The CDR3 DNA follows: TGCAGTGCTAGGGAGGGGTATGGCTACACCTTC.

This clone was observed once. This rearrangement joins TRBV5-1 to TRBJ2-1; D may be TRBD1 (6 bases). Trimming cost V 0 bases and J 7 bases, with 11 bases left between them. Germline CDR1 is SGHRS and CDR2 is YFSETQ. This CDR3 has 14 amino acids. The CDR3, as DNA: TGCGCCAGCAGCTTGGTAACAGGGTCGAATGAGCAGTTCTTC. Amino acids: CASSLVTGSNEQFF. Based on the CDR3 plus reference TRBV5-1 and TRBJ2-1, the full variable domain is KAGVTQTPRYLIKTRGQQVTLSCSPISGHRSVSWYQQTPGQGLQFLFEYFSETQRNKGNFPGRFSGRQFSNSRSEMNVSTLELGDSALYLCASSLVTGSNEQFFGPGTRLTVL.

In DNA, the CDR3 is TGTGCCAGCAGCGTAGTCGGGGGAGTCACAGATACGCAGTATTTT. Its translation: CASSVVGGVTDTQYF. The rearrangement joins TRBV9 to TRBJ2-3; D may be TRBD2 (6 bases). The CDR3 is made up of 15 amino acids. Trimming removed 0 bases from V and 2 bases from J, with 10 bases in between. CDR1 SGDLS and CDR2 YYNGEE come from the germline V gene.

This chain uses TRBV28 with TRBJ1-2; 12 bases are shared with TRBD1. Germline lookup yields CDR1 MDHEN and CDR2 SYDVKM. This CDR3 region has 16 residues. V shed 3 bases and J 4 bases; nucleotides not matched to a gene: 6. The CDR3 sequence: CASSLGQGARSYGYTF. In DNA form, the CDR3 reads TGTGCCAGCAGTTTGGGACAGGGGGCTCGGAGCTATGGCTACACCTTC.

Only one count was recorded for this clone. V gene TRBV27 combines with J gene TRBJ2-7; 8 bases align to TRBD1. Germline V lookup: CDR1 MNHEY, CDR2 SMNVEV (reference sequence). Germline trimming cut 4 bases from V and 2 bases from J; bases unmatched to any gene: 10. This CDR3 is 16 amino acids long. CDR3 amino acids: CASSWGSAGGAYEQYF. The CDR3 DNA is TGTGCCAGCAGTTGGGGCTCTGCAGGGGGCGCCTACGAGCAGTACTTC.

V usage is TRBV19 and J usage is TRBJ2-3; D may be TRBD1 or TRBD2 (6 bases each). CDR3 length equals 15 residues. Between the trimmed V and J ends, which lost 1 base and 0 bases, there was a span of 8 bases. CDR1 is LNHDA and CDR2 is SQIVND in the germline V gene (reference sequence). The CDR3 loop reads CASSIAGASTDTQYF. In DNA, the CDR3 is TGTGCCAGTAGTATAGCGGGGGCGAGCACAGATACGCAGTATTTT.

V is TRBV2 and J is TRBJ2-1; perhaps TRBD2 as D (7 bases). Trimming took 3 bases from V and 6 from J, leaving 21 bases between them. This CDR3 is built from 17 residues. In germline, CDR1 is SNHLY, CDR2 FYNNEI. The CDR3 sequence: CASSEWVGGGDLNEQFF. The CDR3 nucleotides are TGTGCCAGCAGTGAGTGGGTTGGAGGGGGGGACCTCAATGAGCAGTTCTTC.

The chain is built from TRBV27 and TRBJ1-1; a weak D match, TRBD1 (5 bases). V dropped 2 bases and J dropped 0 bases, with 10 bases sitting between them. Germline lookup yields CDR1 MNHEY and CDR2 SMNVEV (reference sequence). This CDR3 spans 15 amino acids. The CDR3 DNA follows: TGTGCCAGCAGTTTAATAGGAGGGGTGAACACTGAAGCTTTCTTT. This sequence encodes CASSLIGGVNTEAFF.

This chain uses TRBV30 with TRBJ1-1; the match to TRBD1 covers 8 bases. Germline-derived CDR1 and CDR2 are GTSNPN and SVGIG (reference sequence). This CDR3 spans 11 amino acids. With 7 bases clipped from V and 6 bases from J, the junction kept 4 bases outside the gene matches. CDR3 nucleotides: TGTGCCTATGACAGGGGCCCTGAAGCTTTCTTT. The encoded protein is CAYDRGPEAFF.

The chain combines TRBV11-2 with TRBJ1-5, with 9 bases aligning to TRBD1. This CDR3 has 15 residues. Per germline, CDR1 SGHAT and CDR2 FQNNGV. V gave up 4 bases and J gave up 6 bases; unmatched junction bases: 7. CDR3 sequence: CASSSTGGGGQPQHF. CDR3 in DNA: TGTGCCAGCAGCTCGACAGGGGGGGGAGGTCAGCCCCAGCATTTT.

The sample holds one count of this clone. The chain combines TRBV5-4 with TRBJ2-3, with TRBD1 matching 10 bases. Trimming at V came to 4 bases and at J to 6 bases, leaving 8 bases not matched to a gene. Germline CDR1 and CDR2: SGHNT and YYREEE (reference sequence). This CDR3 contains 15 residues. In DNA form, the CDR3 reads TGTGCCAGCAGCGGGGGACAGGGGAGTAGGGATACGCAGTATTTT. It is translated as CASSGGQGSRDTQYF.

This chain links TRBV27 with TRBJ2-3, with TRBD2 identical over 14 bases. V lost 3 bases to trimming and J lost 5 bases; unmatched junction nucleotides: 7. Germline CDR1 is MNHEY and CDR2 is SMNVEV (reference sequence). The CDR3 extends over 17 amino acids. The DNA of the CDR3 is TGTGCCAGCAGTTTCTCCGGACTAGCGGGGGGAGAAGATACGCAGTATTTT. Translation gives CASSFSGLAGGEDTQYF.

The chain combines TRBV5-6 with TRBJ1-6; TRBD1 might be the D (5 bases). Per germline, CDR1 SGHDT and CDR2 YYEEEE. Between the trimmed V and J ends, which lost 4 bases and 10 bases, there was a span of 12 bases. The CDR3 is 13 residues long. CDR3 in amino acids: CASSVSTVSPLHF. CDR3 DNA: TGTGCCAGCAGCGTCTCGACAGTATCACCCCTCCACTTT.

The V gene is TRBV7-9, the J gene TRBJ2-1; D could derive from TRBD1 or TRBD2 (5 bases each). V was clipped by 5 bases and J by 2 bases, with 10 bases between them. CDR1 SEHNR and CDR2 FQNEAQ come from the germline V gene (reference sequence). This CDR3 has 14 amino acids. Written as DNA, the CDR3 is TGTGCCAGCAGCCGGGGACGGACCTACAATGAGCAGTTCTTC. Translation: CASSRGRTYNEQFF.

DNA of the CDR3: TGTGCCAGCAGGGAACGGTCCTCGGGGGCCAGAGTAGAGCAGTACTTC. It is translated as CASRERSSGARVEQYF. The gene calls are TRBV6-1 and TRBJ2-7; TRBD1 or TRBD2 may be the D gene (6 bases each). V lost 6 bases and J lost 7, with 25 bases in between. In germline, CDR1 is MNHNS, CDR2 SASEGT. The CDR3 extends over 16 amino acids.

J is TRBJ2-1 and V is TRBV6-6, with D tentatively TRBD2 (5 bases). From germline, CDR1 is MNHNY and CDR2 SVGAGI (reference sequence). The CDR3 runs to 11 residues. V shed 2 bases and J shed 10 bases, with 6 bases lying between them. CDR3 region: CASSYTGEQFF. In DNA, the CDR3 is TGTGCCAGCAGTTACACGGGGGAGCAGTTCTTC.

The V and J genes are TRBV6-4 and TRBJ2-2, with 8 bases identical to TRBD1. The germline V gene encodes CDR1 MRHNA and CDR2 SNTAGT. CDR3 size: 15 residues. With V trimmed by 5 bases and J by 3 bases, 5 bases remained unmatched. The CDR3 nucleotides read TGTGCCAGCAGTTTCCAGGGGGCAGACACCGGGGAGCTGTTTTTT. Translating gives CASSFQGADTGELFF.

Here the CDR3 DNA reads TGCGCCAGCAGCCGAGCCACGTATGGCCATGAGCAGTTCTTC. As protein: CASSRATYGHEQFF. The rearrangement links TRBV4-3 to TRBJ2-1; D call uncertain. This CDR3 has 14 residues. V lost 4 bases to trimming and J lost 8 bases, with 15 bases between them. Germline lookup yields CDR1 LGHNA and CDR2 YSLEER.

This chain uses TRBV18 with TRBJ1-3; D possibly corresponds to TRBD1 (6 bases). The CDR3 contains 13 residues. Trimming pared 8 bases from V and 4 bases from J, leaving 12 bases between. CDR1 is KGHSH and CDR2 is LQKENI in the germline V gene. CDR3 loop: CASASGTGNTIYF. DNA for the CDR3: TGTGCCAGCGCATCCGGGACAGGAAACACCATATATTTT.

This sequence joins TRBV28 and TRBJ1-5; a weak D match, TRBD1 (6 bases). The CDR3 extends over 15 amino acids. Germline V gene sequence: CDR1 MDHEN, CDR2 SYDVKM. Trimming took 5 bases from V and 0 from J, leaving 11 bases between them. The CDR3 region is CASSPRDNSNQPQHF. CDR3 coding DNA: TGTGCCAGCAGTCCCCGGGACAATAGCAATCAGCCCCAGCATTTT.

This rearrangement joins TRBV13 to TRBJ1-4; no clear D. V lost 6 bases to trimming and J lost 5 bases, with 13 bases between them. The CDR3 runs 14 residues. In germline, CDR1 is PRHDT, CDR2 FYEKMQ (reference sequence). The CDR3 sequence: CASSGYTLNEKLFF. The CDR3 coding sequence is TGTGCCAGCAGTGGTTACACCCTCAATGAAAAACTGTTTTTT. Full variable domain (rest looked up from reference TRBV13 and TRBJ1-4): AAGVIQSPRHLIKEKRETATLKCYPIPRHDTVYWYQQGPGQDPQFLISFYEKMQSDKGSIPDRFSAQQFSDYHSELNMSSLELGDSALYFCASSGYTLNEKLFFGSGTQLSVL.

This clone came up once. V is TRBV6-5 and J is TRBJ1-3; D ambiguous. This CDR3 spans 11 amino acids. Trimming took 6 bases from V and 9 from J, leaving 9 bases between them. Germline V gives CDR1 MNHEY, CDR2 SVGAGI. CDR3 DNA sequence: TGTGCCAGCAGCTTGGACGGCACCATATATTTT. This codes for CASSLDGTIYF.

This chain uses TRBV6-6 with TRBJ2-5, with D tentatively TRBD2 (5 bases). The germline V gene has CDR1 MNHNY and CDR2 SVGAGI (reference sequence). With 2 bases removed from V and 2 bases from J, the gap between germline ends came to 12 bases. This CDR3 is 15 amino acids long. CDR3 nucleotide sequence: TGTGCCAGCAGTTACCTTGGCGGCGGGCAAGAGACCCAGTACTTC. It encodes CASSYLGGGQETQYF.

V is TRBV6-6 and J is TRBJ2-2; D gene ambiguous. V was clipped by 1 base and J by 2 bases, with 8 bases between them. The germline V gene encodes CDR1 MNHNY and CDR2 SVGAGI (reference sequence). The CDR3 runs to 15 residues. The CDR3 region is CASSYWGGNTGELFF. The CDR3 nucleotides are TGTGCCAGCAGTTACTGGGGTGGTAACACCGGGGAGCTGTTTTTT.

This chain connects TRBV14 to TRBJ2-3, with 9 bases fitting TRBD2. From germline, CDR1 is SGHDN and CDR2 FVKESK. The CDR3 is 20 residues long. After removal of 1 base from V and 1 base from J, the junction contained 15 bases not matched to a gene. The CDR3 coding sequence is TGTGCCAGCAGCCAAGGACTAGCGGCCCTCCCCCCTATCGGCACAGATACGCAGTATTTT. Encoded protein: CASSQGLAALPPIGTDTQYF.

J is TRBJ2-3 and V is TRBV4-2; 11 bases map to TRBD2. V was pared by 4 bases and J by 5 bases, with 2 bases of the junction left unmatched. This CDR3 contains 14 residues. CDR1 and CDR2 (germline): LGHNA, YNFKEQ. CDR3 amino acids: CASSPGLAVDTQYF. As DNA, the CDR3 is TGTGCCAGCAGCCCGGGACTAGCGGTAGATACGCAGTATTTT.

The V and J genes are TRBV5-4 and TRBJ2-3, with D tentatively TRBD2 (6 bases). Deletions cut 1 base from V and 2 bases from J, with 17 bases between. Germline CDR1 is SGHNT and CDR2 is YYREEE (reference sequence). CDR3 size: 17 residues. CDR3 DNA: TGTGCCAGCAGCTTGTTTACAACTACTAGCCCCACAGATACGCAGTATTTT. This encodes CASSLFTTTSPTDTQYF.

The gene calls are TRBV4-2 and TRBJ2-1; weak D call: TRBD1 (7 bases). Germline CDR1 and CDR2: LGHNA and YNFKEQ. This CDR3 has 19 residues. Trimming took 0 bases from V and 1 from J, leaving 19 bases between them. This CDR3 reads CASSQDPGGSIRSYNEQFF. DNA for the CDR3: TGTGCCAGCAGCCAAGACCCAGGGGGGAGTATAAGGTCCTACAATGAGCAGTTCTTC.